The clone carrying this T cell receptor (beta chain) occurred once. The data originate from a study of blood T cell repertoires in COVID-19. Study information: Recovered status applied to Cohort 3 donors who had two consecutive negative PCRs. It also applied to those with clearance or with symptom resolution. Specimens from acute and convalescent COVID-19 originated in the United States, Italy and Spain. Sources were T cells, B-cell-depleted T cells, or PBMCs; the material itself was cDNA or gDNA.

Germline V gene data show CDR1 as SGHTA and CDR2 as FQGTGA. V was pared by 5 bases and J by 0 bases, with 7 bases of the junction left unmatched. The CDR3 totals 16 residues. Participants' reported clinical history set cohort assignment. Profiled with immunoSEQ multiplex PCR; TCRdb holds only in-frame clones, not every one. Here the sample spans approximately 170,000 clones, 70% to 80% being singletons. This sequence originates from a woman in her 70s in a cohort exposed to, infected with or recovered from COVID-19 (not recorded which). What was sequenced was PBMCs or T cells enriched from blood (not recorded which). The chain combines TRBV7-3 with TRBJ2-1; TRBD2 aligns across 7 bases. The CDR3 protein is CASSPLGGSSYNEQFF. Written as DNA, the CDR3 is TGTGCCAGCAGCCCCTTGGGCGGGAGCTCCTACAATGAGCAGTTCTTC. The whole variable domain, remainder taken from reference TRBV7-3 and TRBJ2-1, is GAGVSQTPSNKVTEKGKYVELRCDPISGHTALYWYRQSLGQGPEFLIYFQGTGAADDSGLPNDRFFAVRPEGSVSTLKIQRTERGDSAVYLCASSPLGGSSYNEQFFGPGTRLTVL.